These 9 T cell receptor beta chains came from one sample sequenced in a study of blood T cells in healthy people across ages. A second PCR of about 7 to 12 cycles used a sample-barcoded 5' primer and a J-beta primer mix. MiXCR, applied by TCRdb to the 5' RACE reads, yields one record per CDR3 protein. The sample yields around 780,000 distinct CDR3 sequences, around 50% seen once. Sequenced sample: blood. Receptors were obtained from a man aged 35-49 years in good health.

This clonotype showed up just a few times. This chain links TRBV7-9 with TRBJ2-7; D remains unclear. The germline V gene has CDR1 SEHNR and CDR2 FQNEAQ (reference sequence). The CDR3 is made up of 12 amino acids. V was clipped by 1 base and J by 7 bases, with 8 bases between them. The CDR3 DNA is TGTGCCAGCAGCTTAGTGTTGGGTGAGCAGTACTTC. Its translation is CASSLVLGEQYF.

The chain uses TRBV7-9 and TRBJ1-2; D is uncertain. The CDR3 extends over 13 amino acids. The germline CDR1 and CDR2 sequences are SEHNR and FQNEAQ (reference sequence). Trimming cost V 1 base and J 5 bases, with 8 bases left between them. CDR3 amino acids: CASSLEGIYGYTF. The CDR3 region has the DNA TGTGCCAGCAGCTTAGAAGGGATTTATGGCTACACCTTC.

The chain links TRBV12-3 or TRBV12-4 to TRBJ2-1; D is possibly TRBD2 (6 bases). The CDR3 length is 14 residues. Trimming pared 2 bases from V and 3 bases from J, leaving 8 bases between. CDR3 residues: CASSLRGVYNEQFF. In DNA form, the CDR3 reads TGTGCCAGCAGTTTACGCGGGGTCTACAATGAGCAGTTCTTC.

CDR3 sequence reads: CASSPLEGTNTGELFF. The CDR3 coding sequence is TGTGCCAGCAGCCCATTGGAGGGAACGAACACCGGGGAGCTGTTTTTT. V usage is TRBV28 and J usage is TRBJ2-2; the D gene is possibly TRBD2 (6 bases). CDR3 size: 16 residues. V lost 6 bases to trimming and J lost 0 bases, with 14 bases between them. Germline V gives CDR1 MDHEN, CDR2 SYDVKM.

J is TRBJ2-3 and V is TRBV2; D uncertain. V lost 4 bases, J lost 4 bases, and 12 bases lay in between. In germline, CDR1 is SNHLY, CDR2 FYNNEI. CDR3 length equals 14 residues. CDR3 DNA sequence: TGTGCCAGCAGTGTACAGCGTAGCCCAGATACGCAGTATTTT. It specifies CASSVQRSPDTQYF.

This clonotype was seen just once. This sequence joins TRBV3-1 and TRBJ2-7; tentatively, D is TRBD2 (6 bases). CDR1 is LGHDT, CDR2 YNNKEL, per germline (reference sequence). The CDR3 spans 12 residues. Trimming took 4 bases from V and 7 from J, leaving 11 bases between them. CDR3: CASSRDLFEQYF. In DNA, the CDR3 is TGTGCCAGCAGCCGGGACTTGTTTGAGCAGTACTTC.

V and J are TRBV7-3 and TRBJ1-2; the match to TRBD1 covers 8 bases. V lost 5 bases and J lost 4; bases outside the gene matches: 21. Germline V gene lookup returns CDR1 SGHTA and CDR2 FQGTGA. The CDR3 spans 19 residues. CDR3 sequence reads: CASSPSSSTFWTGPYGYTF. DNA for the CDR3: TGTGCCAGCAGCCCAAGCTCCTCCACTTTTTGGACAGGGCCCTATGGCTACACCTTC.

This clonotype showed up many times. This could be a read error, since a much larger clone is one nucleotide away. The chain is built from TRBV20-1 and TRBJ2-5, with D possibly being TRBD2 (6 bases). CDR1 and CDR2 (germline): DFQATT, SNEGSKA (reference sequence). This CDR3 contains 10 residues. CDR3 bases: TGCAGGGCTAGCGACCATGAGCAGTACTTC. The encoded protein is CRASDHEQYF.

On this clonotype: At one of its ends the junction is not consistent with the germline gene, which may arise from a read error. The rearrangement links TRBV6-5 to TRBJ2-5, with D perhaps assigned TRBD1 or TRBD2 (6 bases each). Looked up from germline, CDR1 is MNHEY and CDR2 is SVGAGI. This CDR3 is built from 13 residues. The CDR3 spells CTSSYLGGETQYF. DNA for the CDR3: TGTACCAGCAGTTACCTGGGGGGCGAGACCCAGTACTTC.